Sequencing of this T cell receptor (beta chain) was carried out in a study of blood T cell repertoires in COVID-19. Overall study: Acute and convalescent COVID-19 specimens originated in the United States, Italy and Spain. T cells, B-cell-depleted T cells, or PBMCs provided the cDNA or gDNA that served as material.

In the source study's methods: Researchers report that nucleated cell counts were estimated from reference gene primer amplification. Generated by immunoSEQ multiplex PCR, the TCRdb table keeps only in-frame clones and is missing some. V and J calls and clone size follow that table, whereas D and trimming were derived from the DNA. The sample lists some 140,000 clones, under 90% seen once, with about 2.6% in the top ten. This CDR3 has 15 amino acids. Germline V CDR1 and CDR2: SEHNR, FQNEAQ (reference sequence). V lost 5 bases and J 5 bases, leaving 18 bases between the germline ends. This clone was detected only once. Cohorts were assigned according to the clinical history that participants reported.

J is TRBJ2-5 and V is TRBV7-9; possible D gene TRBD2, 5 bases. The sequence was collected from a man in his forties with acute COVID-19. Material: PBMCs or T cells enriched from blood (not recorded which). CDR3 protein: CASSPSAGEYETQYF. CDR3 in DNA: TGTGCCAGCAGCCCGTCGGCCGGGGAGTATGAGACCCAGTACTTC.